The entry below gives a single T cell receptor beta chain sequence along with its context. Method: immunoSEQ multiplex PCR; TCRdb's copy keeps in-frame clones and lacks some. The sample records some 17,000 clones, 90% being singletons. CDR1 and CDR2 (germline): SNHLY, FYNNEI. V was clipped by 8 bases and J by 10 bases, with 14 bases between them. This CDR3 has 11 residues. These data originate in a study of T cells in localized non-small cell lung cancer. Specimen: peripheral blood mononuclear cells, collected before any cancer treatment. The source is a woman aged 35-75 years with stage III lung adenocarcinoma. The chain carries TRBV2 and TRBJ1-1, with no clear D. The CDR3 sequence: CASGRLERAFF. CDR3 DNA: TGTGCCAGCGGTCGACTTGAGCGAGCTTTCTTT.